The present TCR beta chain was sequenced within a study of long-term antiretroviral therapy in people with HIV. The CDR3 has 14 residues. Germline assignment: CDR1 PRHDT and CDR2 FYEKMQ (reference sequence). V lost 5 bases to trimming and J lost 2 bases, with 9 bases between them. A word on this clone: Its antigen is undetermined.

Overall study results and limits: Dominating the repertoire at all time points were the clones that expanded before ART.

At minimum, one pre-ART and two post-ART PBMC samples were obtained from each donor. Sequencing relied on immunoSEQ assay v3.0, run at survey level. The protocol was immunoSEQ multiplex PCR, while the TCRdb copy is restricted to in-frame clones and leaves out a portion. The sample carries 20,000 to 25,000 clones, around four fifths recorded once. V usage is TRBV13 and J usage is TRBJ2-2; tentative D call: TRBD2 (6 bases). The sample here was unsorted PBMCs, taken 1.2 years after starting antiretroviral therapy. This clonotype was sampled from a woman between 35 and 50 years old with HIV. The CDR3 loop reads CASSLDYNTGELFF. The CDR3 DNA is TGTGCCAGCAGCCTGGACTATAACACCGGGGAGCTGTTTTTT.